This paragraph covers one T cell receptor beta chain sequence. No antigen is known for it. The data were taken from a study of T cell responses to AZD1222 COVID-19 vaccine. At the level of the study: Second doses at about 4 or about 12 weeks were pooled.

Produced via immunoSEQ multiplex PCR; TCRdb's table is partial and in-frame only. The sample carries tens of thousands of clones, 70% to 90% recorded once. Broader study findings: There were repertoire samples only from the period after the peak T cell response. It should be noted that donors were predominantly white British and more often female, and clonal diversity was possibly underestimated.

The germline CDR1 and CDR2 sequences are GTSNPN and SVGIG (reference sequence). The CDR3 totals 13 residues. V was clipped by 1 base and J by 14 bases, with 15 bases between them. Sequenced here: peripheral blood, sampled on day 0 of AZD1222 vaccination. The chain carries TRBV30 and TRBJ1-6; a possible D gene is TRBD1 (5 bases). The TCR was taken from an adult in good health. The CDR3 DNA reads TGTGCCTGGAGTGCACAAACAGAGGGGACCCTCCACTTT. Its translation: CAWSAQTEGTLHF.